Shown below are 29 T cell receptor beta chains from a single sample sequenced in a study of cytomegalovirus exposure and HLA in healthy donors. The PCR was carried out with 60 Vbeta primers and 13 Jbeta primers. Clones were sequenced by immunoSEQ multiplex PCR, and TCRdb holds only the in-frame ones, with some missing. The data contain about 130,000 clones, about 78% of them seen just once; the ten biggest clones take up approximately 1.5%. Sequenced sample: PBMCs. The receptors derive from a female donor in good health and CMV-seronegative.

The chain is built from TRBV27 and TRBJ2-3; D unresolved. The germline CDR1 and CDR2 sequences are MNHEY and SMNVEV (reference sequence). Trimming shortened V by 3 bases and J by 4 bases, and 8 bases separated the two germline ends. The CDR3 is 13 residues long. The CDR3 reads CASSFSVADTQYF. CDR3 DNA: TGTGCCAGCAGTTTCAGCGTGGCAGATACGCAGTATTTT.

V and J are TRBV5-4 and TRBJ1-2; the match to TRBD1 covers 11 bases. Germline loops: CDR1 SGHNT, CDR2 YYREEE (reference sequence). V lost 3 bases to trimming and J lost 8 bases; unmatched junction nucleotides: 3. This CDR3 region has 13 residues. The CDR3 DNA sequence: TGTGCCAGCAGCTGGGACAGGGGGATCGGCTACACCTTC. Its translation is CASSWDRGIGYTF.

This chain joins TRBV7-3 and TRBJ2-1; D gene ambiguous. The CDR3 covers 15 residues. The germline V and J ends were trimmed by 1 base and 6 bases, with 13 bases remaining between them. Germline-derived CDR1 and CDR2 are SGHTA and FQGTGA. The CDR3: CASSLRAGTANEQFF. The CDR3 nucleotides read TGTGCCAGCAGCTTAAGGGCAGGAACGGCCAATGAGCAGTTCTTC.

DNA of the CDR3: TGTGCCAGCACCCCCCGGGACAGCTCTGGAAACACCATATATTTT. Its translation is CASTPRDSSGNTIYF. J is TRBJ1-3 and V is TRBV27; 7 bases line up with TRBD1. V lost 7 bases and J lost 0; bases outside the gene matches: 6. Germline CDR1 MNHEY, CDR2 SMNVEV (reference sequence). This CDR3 contains 15 residues.

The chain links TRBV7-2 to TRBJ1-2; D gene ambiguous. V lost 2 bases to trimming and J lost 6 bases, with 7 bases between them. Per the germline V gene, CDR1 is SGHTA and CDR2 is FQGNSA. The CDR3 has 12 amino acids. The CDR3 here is CASSLFRNGYTF. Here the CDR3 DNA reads TGTGCCAGCAGCTTATTCCGTAATGGCTACACCTTC.

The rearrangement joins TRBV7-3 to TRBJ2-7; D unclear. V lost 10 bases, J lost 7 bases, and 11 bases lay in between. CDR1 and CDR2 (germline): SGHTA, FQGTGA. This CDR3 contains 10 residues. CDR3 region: CATRSNEQYF. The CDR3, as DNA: TGTGCCACCCGGTCAAATGAGCAGTACTTC.

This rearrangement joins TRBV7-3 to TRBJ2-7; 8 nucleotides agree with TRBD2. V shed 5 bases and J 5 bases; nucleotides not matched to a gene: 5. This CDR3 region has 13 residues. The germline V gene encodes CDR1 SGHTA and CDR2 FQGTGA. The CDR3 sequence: CASSPGTRDEQYF. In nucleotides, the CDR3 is TGTGCCAGCAGCCCCGGGACTAGAGACGAGCAGTACTTC.

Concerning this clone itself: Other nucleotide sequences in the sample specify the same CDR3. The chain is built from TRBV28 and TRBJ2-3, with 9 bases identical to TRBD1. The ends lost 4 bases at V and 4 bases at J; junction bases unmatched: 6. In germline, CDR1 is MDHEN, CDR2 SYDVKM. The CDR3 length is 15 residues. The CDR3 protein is CASSSGTGSADTQYF. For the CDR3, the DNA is TGTGCCAGCAGTTCCGGGACAGGGAGCGCAGATACGCAGTATTTT.

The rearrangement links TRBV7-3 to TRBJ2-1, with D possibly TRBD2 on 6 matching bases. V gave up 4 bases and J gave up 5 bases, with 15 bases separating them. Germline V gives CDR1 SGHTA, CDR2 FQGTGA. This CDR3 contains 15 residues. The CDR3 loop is CASSSPERVDNEQFF. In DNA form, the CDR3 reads TGTGCCAGCAGCTCCCCTGAGCGGGTGGACAATGAGCAGTTCTTC.

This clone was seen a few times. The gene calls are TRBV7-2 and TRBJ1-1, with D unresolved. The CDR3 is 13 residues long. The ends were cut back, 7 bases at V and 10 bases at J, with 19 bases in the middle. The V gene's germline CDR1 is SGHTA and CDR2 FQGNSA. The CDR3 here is CASIPGRLGTAFF. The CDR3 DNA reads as TGTGCCAGCATCCCAGGCAGGCTGGGTACAGCTTTCTTT.

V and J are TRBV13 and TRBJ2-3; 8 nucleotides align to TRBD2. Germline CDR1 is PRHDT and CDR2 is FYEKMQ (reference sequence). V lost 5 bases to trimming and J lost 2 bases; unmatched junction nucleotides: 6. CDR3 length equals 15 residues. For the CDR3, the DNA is TGTGCCAGCAGCCGACGACTAGCGCTCACAGATACGCAGTATTTT. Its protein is CASSRRLALTDTQYF.

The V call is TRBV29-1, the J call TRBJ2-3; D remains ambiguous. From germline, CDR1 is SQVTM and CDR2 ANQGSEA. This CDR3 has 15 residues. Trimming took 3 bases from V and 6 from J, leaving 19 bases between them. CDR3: CSVEGWAKVPDTQYF. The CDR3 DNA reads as TGCAGCGTTGAGGGTTGGGCAAAGGTCCCCGATACGCAGTATTTT.

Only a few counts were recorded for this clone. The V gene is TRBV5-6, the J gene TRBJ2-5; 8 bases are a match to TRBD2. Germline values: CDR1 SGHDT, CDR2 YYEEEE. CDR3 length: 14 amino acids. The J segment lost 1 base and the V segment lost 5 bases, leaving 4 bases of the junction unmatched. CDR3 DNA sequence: TGTGCCAGCAGAGCAGCGGGGGTCCAAGAGACCCAGTACTTC. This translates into CASRAAGVQETQYF.

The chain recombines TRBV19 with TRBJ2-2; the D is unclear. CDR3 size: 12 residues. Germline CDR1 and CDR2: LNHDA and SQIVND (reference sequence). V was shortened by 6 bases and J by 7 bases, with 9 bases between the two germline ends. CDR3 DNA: TGTGCCAGTAGCGTTTTTCGCGGGGAGCTGTTTTTT. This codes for CASSVFRGELFF.

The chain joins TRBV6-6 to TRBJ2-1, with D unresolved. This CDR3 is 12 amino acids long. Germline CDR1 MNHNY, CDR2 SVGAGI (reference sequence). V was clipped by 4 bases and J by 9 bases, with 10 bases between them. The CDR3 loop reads CASSSLRSEQFF. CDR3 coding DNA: TGTGCCAGCAGTTCTCTAAGGAGTGAGCAGTTCTTC.

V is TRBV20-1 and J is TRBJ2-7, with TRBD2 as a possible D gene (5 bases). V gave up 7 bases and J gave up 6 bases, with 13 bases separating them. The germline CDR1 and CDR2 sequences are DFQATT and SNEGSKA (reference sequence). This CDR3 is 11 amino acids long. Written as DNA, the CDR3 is TGCAGTGAAGGTAGCGACGGCGAGCAGTACTTC. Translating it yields CSEGSDGEQYF.

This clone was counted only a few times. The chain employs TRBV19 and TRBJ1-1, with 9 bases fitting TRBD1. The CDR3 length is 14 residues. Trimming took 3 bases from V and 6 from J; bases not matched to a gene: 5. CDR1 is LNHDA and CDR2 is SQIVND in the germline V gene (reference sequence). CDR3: CASSMTTGGPEAFF. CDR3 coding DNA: TGTGCCAGTAGTATGACGACAGGGGGGCCTGAAGCTTTCTTT.

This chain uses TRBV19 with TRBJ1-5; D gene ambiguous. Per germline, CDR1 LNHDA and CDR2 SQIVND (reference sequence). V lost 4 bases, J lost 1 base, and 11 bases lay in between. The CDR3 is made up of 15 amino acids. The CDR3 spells CASSTQPGSNQPQHF. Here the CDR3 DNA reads TGTGCCAGTAGTACACAGCCTGGGAGCAATCAGCCCCAGCATTTT.

The CDR3 coding sequence is TGCGCCAGCAGCCAAGGGGCAGGGACAGGGGGCTACGAGCAGTACTTC. It encodes CASSQGAGTGGYEQYF. The chain uses TRBV4-3 and TRBJ2-7; 11 bases map to TRBD1. This CDR3 has 16 residues. V gave up 1 base and J gave up 3 bases; unmatched junction bases: 5. The germline V gene has CDR1 LGHNA and CDR2 YSLEER.

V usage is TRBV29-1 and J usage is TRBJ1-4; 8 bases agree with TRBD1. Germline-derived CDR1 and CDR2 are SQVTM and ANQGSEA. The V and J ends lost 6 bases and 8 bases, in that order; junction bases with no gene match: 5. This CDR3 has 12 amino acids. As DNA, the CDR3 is TGCAGCGTGGCAGGGGGCGGGGAAAAACTGTTTTTT. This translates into CSVAGGGEKLFF.

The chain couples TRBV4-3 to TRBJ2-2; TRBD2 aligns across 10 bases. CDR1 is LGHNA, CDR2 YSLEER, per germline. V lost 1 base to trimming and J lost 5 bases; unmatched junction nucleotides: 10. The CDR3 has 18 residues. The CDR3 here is CASSQGSLAGEWTGELFF. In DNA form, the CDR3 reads TGCGCCAGCAGCCAAGGCTCCCTAGCGGGAGAATGGACCGGGGAGCTGTTTTTT.

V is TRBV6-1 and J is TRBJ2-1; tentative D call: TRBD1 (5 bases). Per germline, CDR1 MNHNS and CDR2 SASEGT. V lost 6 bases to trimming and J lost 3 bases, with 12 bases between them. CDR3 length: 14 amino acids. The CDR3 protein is CASSDSIFYNEQFF. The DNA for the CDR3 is TGTGCCAGCAGCGACAGTATTTTCTACAATGAGCAGTTCTTC.

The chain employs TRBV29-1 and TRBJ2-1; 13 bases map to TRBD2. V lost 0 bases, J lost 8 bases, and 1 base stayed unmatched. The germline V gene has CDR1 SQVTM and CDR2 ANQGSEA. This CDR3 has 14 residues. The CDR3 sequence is CSVEEGLAGDEQFF. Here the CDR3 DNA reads TGCAGCGTTGAAGAAGGACTAGCGGGAGATGAGCAGTTCTTC.

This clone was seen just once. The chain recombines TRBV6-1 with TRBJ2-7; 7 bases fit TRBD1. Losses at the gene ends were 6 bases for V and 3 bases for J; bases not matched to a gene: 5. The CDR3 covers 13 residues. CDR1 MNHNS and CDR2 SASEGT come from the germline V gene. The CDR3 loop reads CASSPDRVYEQYF. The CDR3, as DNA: TGTGCCAGCAGCCCCGACAGGGTCTACGAGCAGTACTTC.

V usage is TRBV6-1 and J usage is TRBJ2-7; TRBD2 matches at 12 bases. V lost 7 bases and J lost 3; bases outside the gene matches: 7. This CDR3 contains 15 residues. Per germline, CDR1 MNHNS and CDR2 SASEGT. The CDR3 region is CASTSSGRGNYEQYF. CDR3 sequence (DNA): TGTGCCAGCACGTCTAGCGGGAGGGGGAACTACGAGCAGTACTTC.

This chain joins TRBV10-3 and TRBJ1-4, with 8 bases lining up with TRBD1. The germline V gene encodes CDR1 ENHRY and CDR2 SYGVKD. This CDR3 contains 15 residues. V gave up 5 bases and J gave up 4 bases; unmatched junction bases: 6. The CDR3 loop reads CAISYSQGGNEKLFF. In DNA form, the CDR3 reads TGTGCCATCAGTTACTCACAGGGGGGTAATGAAAAACTGTTTTTT.

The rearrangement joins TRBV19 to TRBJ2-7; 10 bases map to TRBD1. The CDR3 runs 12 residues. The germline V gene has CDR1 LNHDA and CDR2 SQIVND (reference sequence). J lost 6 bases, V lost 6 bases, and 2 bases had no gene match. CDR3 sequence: CASSRQGAEQYF. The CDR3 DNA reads TGTGCCAGTAGCAGACAGGGGGCCGAGCAGTACTTC.

CDR3 DNA: TGTGCCAGTAGTATGTTAGGGCGGGATGATCAGCCCCAGCATTTT. Translating it yields CASSMLGRDDQPQHF. The V call is TRBV19, the J call TRBJ1-5; D uncertain. V gave up 3 bases and J gave up 5 bases, with 14 bases separating them. The CDR3 is 15 amino acids. Germline V lookup: CDR1 LNHDA, CDR2 SQIVND (reference sequence).

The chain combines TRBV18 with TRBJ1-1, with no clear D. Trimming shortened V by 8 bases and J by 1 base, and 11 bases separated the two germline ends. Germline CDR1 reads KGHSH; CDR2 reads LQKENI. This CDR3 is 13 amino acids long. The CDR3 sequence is CASLPRGNTEAFF. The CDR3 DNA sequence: TGTGCCAGCCTACCTCGGGGGAACACTGAAGCTTTCTTT.